The rows below give T cell receptor beta chains drawn from one sample of a study of blood T cell repertoires in COVID-19. Sequenced by immunoSEQ multiplex PCR; TCRdb stores in-frame clones only, minus some. Among under 250,000 clones listed, approximately 88% were seen once. Sequencing was carried out using PBMCs or T cells enriched from blood (not recorded which). These receptors were obtained from a young woman who had been exposed to COVID-19. Both conserved end residues are part of each CDR3. D genes are given only for firm matches.

V gene: TRBV5-1
J gene: TRBJ2-2
D gene: NA
CDR3 DNA: TGCGCCAGCAGCTTGGAAGGCAGGGCCACCGGGGAGCTGTTTTTT
CDR3 protein: CASSLEGRATGELFF

V gene: TRBV2
J gene: TRBJ1-1
D gene: NA
CDR3 DNA: TGTGCCAGCAGTGACTGGACAAAAGGTGAAGCTTTCTTT
CDR3 protein: CASSDWTKGEAFF

V gene: TRBV28
J gene: TRBJ1-1
D gene: NA
CDR3 DNA: TGTGCCAGCACGACAGTACCAACCGAGAACACTGAAGCTTTCTTT
CDR3 protein: CASTTVPTENTEAFF

V gene: TRBV11-1
J gene: TRBJ2-7
D gene: NA
CDR3 DNA: TGTGCCAGCAGCTTAGCCTTGACAGGACCGACGGGCGAGCAGTACTTC
CDR3 protein: CASSLALTGPTGEQYF

V gene: TRBV3-1/TRBV3-2
J gene: TRBJ2-1
D gene: TRBD2
CDR3 DNA: TGTGCCAGCAGCCAAGAGGGGACTAGCCAGTTCTTC
CDR3 protein: CASSQEGTSQFF

V gene: TRBV5-1
J gene: TRBJ1-1
D gene: TRBD1
CDR3 DNA: TGCGCCAGCAGCACTAGGACAGGGGGGGTGACTGAAGCTTTCTTT
CDR3 protein: CASSTRTGGVTEAFF

V gene: TRBV6-2/TRBV6-3
J gene: TRBJ2-7
D gene: NA
CDR3 DNA: TGTGCCAGCAGTTACTCTGCCCAGGGGGGCCCCTACGAGCAGTACTTC
CDR3 protein: CASSYSAQGGPYEQYF

V gene: TRBV12-3/TRBV12-4
J gene: TRBJ1-5
D gene: NA
CDR3 DNA: TGTGCCAGCAGTTTTGGCTTGCAGCCCCAGCATTTT
CDR3 protein: CASSFGLQPQHF

V gene: TRBV25-1
J gene: TRBJ1-1
D gene: NA
CDR3 DNA: TGTGCCAGCAGTGAATTCGGGGGGGCGGGTGAAGCTTTCTTT
CDR3 protein: CASSEFGGAGEAFF

V gene: TRBV5-1
J gene: TRBJ1-1
D gene: NA
CDR3 DNA: TGCGCCAGCAGCTTGGGTCAGGGTATGAACACTGAAGCTTTCTTT
CDR3 protein: CASSLGQGMNTEAFF

V gene: TRBV10-1
J gene: TRBJ2-7
D gene: NA
CDR3 DNA: TGCGCCAGCAGTGACCACCGGGACTCGGCCTCCTACGAGCAGTACTTC
CDR3 protein: CASSDHRDSASYEQYF

V gene: TRBV7-2
J gene: TRBJ1-1
D gene: NA
CDR3 DNA: TGTGCCAGCAGCTTTTCGCTCGGGTTCACAGGGAATGAAGCTTTCTTT
CDR3 protein: CASSFSLGFTGNEAFF

V gene: TRBV30
J gene: TRBJ1-5
D gene: TRBD1
CDR3 DNA: TGTGCCTGGAGTGGGGGACAGATCAATCAGCCCCAGCATTTT
CDR3 protein: CAWSGGQINQPQHF